The 11 T cell receptor beta chains in this list originate from one sample, sequenced in a study of OX40 agonist ivuxolimab in advanced cancers. Profiling relied on immunoSEQ multiplex PCR, and the TCRdb table lists in-frame clones only, not all of them. The data show approximately 40,000 clones, with approximately 80% seen just once and 20% to 25% held by the top ten. The sequencing here drew on CD4+ or CD8+ T cells sorted from blood, taken in a trial of the OX40 agonist ivuxolimab. Every receptor here comes from an adult with an advanced solid tumor such as melanoma, head and neck, liver or kidney cancer.

The chain has TRBV7-8 and TRBJ2-2; TRBD1 might be the D (5 bases). This CDR3 has 15 residues. The V gene lost 5 bases and the J gene lost 2 bases, with 12 bases spanning the gap. Germline assignment: CDR1 SGHVS and CDR2 FQNEAQ. CDR3 protein: CASSGWWTNTGELFF. Here the CDR3 DNA reads TGTGCCAGCAGCGGCTGGTGGACAAACACCGGGGAGCTGTTTTTT.

The sample holds one count of this clone. The V call is TRBV5-4, the J call TRBJ2-7, with 10 bases aligning to TRBD1. V shed 4 bases, J shed 2 bases, and the junction held 3 bases outside the gene matches. The CDR3 covers 14 residues. Germline V CDR1 and CDR2: SGHNT, YYREEE (reference sequence). CDR3: CASSPGTGAYEQYF. The CDR3 DNA sequence: TGTGCCAGCAGCCCCGGGACAGGGGCCTACGAGCAGTACTTC.

This clone was seen a single time. The V call is TRBV28, the J call TRBJ1-5, with 7 bases identical to TRBD1. The CDR3 is made up of 14 amino acids. The V gene's germline CDR1 is MDHEN and CDR2 SYDVKM. V lost 3 bases to trimming and J lost 7 bases; unmatched junction nucleotides: 6. The CDR3 is CASSLDQGGQPQHF. CDR3 coding DNA: TGTGCCAGCAGTTTGGACCAGGGGGGACAGCCCCAGCATTTT.

V and J are TRBV29-1 and TRBJ2-2, with D unresolved. The V end was cut by 6 bases, the J end by 2 bases, with 16 bases between. This CDR3 contains 15 residues. Germline lookup yields CDR1 SQVTM and CDR2 ANQGSEA. The CDR3 coding sequence is TGCAGCGTCCATCTGGCTAGTCTTAACACCGGGGAGCTGTTTTTT. This sequence encodes CSVHLASLNTGELFF.

The J gene is TRBJ1-1, the V gene TRBV2, with TRBD1 matching over 8 bases. This CDR3 contains 14 residues. The germline V gene has CDR1 SNHLY and CDR2 FYNNEI. Trimming took 6 bases from V and 1 from J; bases not matched to a gene: 4. The DNA of the CDR3 is TGTGCCAGCAGCGCAGGGGGCTCGAACACTGAAGCTTTCTTT. As protein: CASSAGGSNTEAFF. Variable domain in full (rest from reference TRBV2 and TRBJ1-1): EPEVTQTPSHQVTQMGQEVILRCVPISNHLYFYWYRQILGQKVEFLVSFYNNEISEKSEIFDDQFSVERPDGSNFTLKIRSTKLEDSAMYFCASSAGGSNTEAFFGQGTRLTVV.

V is TRBV7-3 and J is TRBJ2-5, with TRBD2 identical over 10 bases. The V segment lost 5 bases and the J segment 1 base; nucleotides outside the gene matches: 4. CDR3 length equals 15 residues. Germline CDR1 reads SGHTA; CDR2 reads FQGTGA. DNA for the CDR3: TGTGCCAGCAGCCCGGGACTAGCGTTCCAAGAGACCCAGTACTTC. This encodes CASSPGLAFQETQYF.

The CDR3 DNA sequence: TGTGCCAGCAGCCCAACAAGGGGCTACGAGCAGTACTTC. Amino acid sequence: CASSPTRGYEQYF. The chain uses TRBV7-9 and TRBJ2-7; tentative D call: TRBD1 (5 bases). The CDR3 extends over 13 amino acids. Per the germline V gene, CDR1 is SEHNR and CDR2 is FQNEAQ (reference sequence). V shed 5 bases and J shed 3 bases, with 11 bases lying between them.

The chain recombines TRBV11-2 with TRBJ1-5, with D possibly being TRBD1 (6 bases). The CDR3 runs 16 residues. Germline values: CDR1 SGHAT, CDR2 FQNNGV. V dropped 1 base and J dropped 4 bases, with 14 bases sitting between them. The CDR3 sequence: CASSLAGRGPNQPQHF. The CDR3 DNA reads as TGTGCCAGCAGCTTAGCCGGCAGGGGACCAAATCAGCCCCAGCATTTT.

The chain employs TRBV9 and TRBJ1-1; maybe TRBD1 (5 bases). The length of the CDR3 is 15 residues. Trimming removed 4 bases from V and 8 bases from J, with 21 bases in between. Germline V gives CDR1 SGDLS, CDR2 YYNGEE. CDR3 loop: CASSQALVGTTEAFF. The CDR3 region has the DNA TGTGCCAGCAGCCAGGCGTTAGTAGGGACCACCGAAGCTTTCTTT.

The table lists this clone with many counts. This sequence joins TRBV10-3 and TRBJ2-1, with TRBD1 matching 9 bases. CDR1 ENHRY and CDR2 SYGVKD come from the germline V gene. The length of the CDR3 is 14 residues. Trimming at V came to 5 bases and at J to 7 bases, leaving 6 bases not matched to a gene. The CDR3 is CAISRQGVRNEQFF. Written as DNA, the CDR3 is TGTGCCATCAGTCGACAGGGGGTTCGAAATGAGCAGTTCTTC.

The rearrangement links TRBV30 to TRBJ1-2; D uncertain. In germline, CDR1 is GTSNPN, CDR2 SVGIG (reference sequence). Trimming left V 0 bases short and J 3 bases short, with 17 bases between. This CDR3 has 16 amino acids. The DNA for the CDR3 is TGTGCCTGGAGTGTACAAGGGCGACTACCTTACTATGGCTACACCTTC. Translating gives CAWSVQGRLPYYGYTF.